This passage covers 26 T cell receptor beta chains from one sample sequenced in a study of T cell responses to AZD1222 COVID-19 vaccine. Sequenced by immunoSEQ multiplex PCR; TCRdb stores in-frame clones only, minus some. The sample gives roughly 50,000 clones, about 86% of which show up once; approximately 7% is in the top ten. The sample here was peripheral blood, taken 28 days after the second AZD1222 dose. The receptors were gathered from an adult who received the AZD1222 COVID-19 vaccine.

The chain employs TRBV9 and TRBJ2-3; tentatively, D is TRBD1 (5 bases). V was clipped by 1 base and J by 8 bases, with 14 bases between them. This CDR3 has 14 residues. CDR1 and CDR2 from the germline V gene are SGDLS and YYNGEE. The CDR3, as DNA: TGTGCCAGCAGCGTAAGGCAGGGTACAAGTACGCAGTATTTT. Its translation: CASSVRQGTSTQYF.

J is TRBJ2-7 and V is TRBV19; the match to TRBD1 covers 11 bases. CDR1 LNHDA and CDR2 SQIVND come from the germline V gene (reference sequence). The CDR3 totals 15 residues. The V and J ends lost 7 bases and 4 bases, in that order; junction bases with no gene match: 9. CDR3 residues: CASKTRTGGVYEQYF. The CDR3, as DNA: TGTGCCAGTAAAACCCGGACAGGGGGCGTGTACGAGCAGTACTTC.

The gene calls are TRBV7-9 and TRBJ2-7; D not resolved. V was shortened by 0 bases and J by 0 bases, with 12 bases between the two germline ends. Germline assignment: CDR1 SEHNR and CDR2 FQNEAQ (reference sequence). The CDR3 totals 16 residues. CDR3 bases: TGTGCCAGCAGCTTAGCGGGTCAGTTGAGCTCCTACGAGCAGTACTTC. Protein sequence: CASSLAGQLSSYEQYF.

This sequence joins TRBV4-1 and TRBJ2-7; maybe TRBD2 (5 bases). The germline gives CDR1 MGHRA, CDR2 YSYEKL. The CDR3 has 14 residues. V lost 0 bases, J lost 4 bases, and 10 bases lay in between. This chain's CDR3 is CASSQDGVLYEQYF. The CDR3 bases are TGCGCCAGCAGCCAAGACGGGGTTCTTTACGAGCAGTACTTC.

CDR3 region: CASSVASDSYEQYF. The CDR3 DNA reads TGTGCCAGCAGCGTCGCTAGCGACTCCTACGAGCAGTACTTC. V gene TRBV9 combines with J gene TRBJ2-7; tentative D call: TRBD2 (6 bases). The germline gives CDR1 SGDLS, CDR2 YYNGEE. This CDR3 is 14 amino acids long. The ends were cut back, 2 bases at V and 0 bases at J, with 9 bases in the middle. Supplemented by reference TRBV9 and TRBJ2-7, the full variable domain reads DSGVTQTPKHLITATGQRVTLRCSPRSGDLSVYWYQQSLDQGLQFLIQYYNGEERAKGNILERFSAQQFPDLHSELNLSSLELGDSALYFCASSVASDSYEQYFGPGTRLTVT.

The rearrangement links TRBV2 to TRBJ2-2, with D perhaps assigned TRBD1 or TRBD2 (5 bases each). The germline CDR1 and CDR2 sequences are SNHLY and FYNNEI. The CDR3 covers 16 residues. Trimming removed 7 bases at V and 5 bases at J, with 20 bases between. CDR3 coding DNA: TGTGCCAGCATCCCGGGGCCCCTCCCACAGACCGGGGAGCTGTTTTTT. This translates into CASIPGPLPQTGELFF. Full variable domain (outside the CDR3, taken from reference TRBV2 and TRBJ2-2): EPEVTQTPSHQVTQMGQEVILRCVPISNHLYFYWYRQILGQKVEFLVSFYNNEISEKSEIFDDQFSVERPDGSNFTLKIRSTKLEDSAMYFCASIPGPLPQTGELFFGEGSRLTVL.

The V and J genes are TRBV28 and TRBJ2-7; unclear D gene. The V gene's germline CDR1 is MDHEN and CDR2 SYDVKM. V lost 6 bases and J lost 2, with 8 bases in between. This CDR3 has 12 residues. The DNA for the CDR3 is TGTGCCAGCAGGTCGTCAGCCTACGAGCAGTACTTC. Amino acid sequence: CASRSSAYEQYF.

V is TRBV7-3 and J is TRBJ2-2; D unresolved. Trimming pared 5 bases from V and 6 bases from J, leaving 10 bases between. This CDR3 region has 13 residues. Germline V CDR1 and CDR2: SGHTA, FQGTGA. The CDR3 DNA follows: TGTGCCAGCAGCCCTGCCCGTTCCGGGGAGCTGTTTTTT. This gives the protein CASSPARSGELFF.

J is TRBJ1-4 and V is TRBV3-1 (or the pseudogene TRBV3-2), with D uncertain. The CDR3 is 15 residues long. The V gene's germline CDR1 is LGHDT and CDR2 YNNKEL (reference sequence). Deletions cut 1 base from V and 3 bases from J, with 9 bases between. CDR3 sequence: CASSQVRASNEKLFF. The CDR3 bases are TGTGCCAGCAGCCAAGTCCGGGCCTCTAATGAAAAACTGTTTTTT.

The genes are TRBV27 and TRBJ2-7; a weak D match, TRBD1 (6 bases). V lost 5 bases and J 2 bases, leaving 16 bases between the germline ends. The CDR3 sequence is 15 residues long. Germline CDR1 MNHEY, CDR2 SMNVEV (reference sequence). The DNA of the CDR3 is TGTGCCAGCAGTCCGCAGCGGACAGAGACCTACGAGCAGTACTTC. This gives the protein CASSPQRTETYEQYF.

This chain joins TRBV28 and TRBJ1-2; D remains unclear. V shed 4 bases and J shed 3 bases, with 6 bases lying between them. This CDR3 has 12 residues. CDR1 MDHEN and CDR2 SYDVKM come from the germline V gene. The CDR3 DNA reads as TGTGCCAGCAGTTCTTCAGACTATGGCTACACCTTC. Translation: CASSSSDYGYTF.

The chain couples TRBV9 to TRBJ2-3; the match to TRBD2 covers 7 bases. The CDR3 spans 16 residues. Germline assignment: CDR1 SGDLS and CDR2 YYNGEE. Unmatched junction bases numbered 10, after V lost 0 bases and J lost 6 bases. The DNA for the CDR3 is TGTGCCAGCAGCGTAGTGGCTAGCGGTGGTGGGGATACGCAGTATTTT. Translation gives CASSVVASGGGDTQYF.

The chain uses TRBV6-1 and TRBJ1-4; D unresolved. Germline V lookup: CDR1 MNHNS, CDR2 SASEGT. The CDR3 contains 14 residues. Trimming left V 3 bases short and J 8 bases short, with 13 bases between. CDR3 DNA: TGTGCCAGCAGTGATTCTTTAAGGCAAGAAAAACTGTTTTTT. It is translated as CASSDSLRQEKLFF.

The CDR3 reads CASSEAARGSGRAFEQYF. The CDR3 DNA follows: TGTGCCAGCAGTGAAGCGGCAAGGGGTAGCGGGAGGGCCTTCGAGCAGTACTTC. The V and J genes are TRBV2 and TRBJ2-7; TRBD2 agrees at 11 bases. The junction had 13 bases not matched to a gene; V was cut back by 0 bases and J by 6 bases. This CDR3 has 18 amino acids. CDR1 is SNHLY, CDR2 FYNNEI, per germline.

The rearrangement links TRBV19 to TRBJ2-2; D is undetermined. V gave up 3 bases and J gave up 0 bases, with 5 bases separating them. The CDR3 covers 14 residues. Germline loops: CDR1 LNHDA, CDR2 SQIVND (reference sequence). The CDR3: CASSIAANTGELFF. CDR3 in DNA: TGTGCCAGTAGTATCGCAGCGAACACCGGGGAGCTGTTTTTT. Drawing the rest from reference TRBV19 and TRBJ2-2, the complete variable domain is DGGITQSPKYLFRKEGQNVTLSCEQNLNHDAMYWYRQDPGQGLRLIYYSQIVNDFQKGDIAEGYSVSREKKESFPLTVTSAQKNPTAFYLCASSIAANTGELFFGEGSRLTVL.

The rearrangement joins TRBV18 to TRBJ1-5, with D unresolved. The V end was cut by 6 bases, the J end by 0 bases, with 12 bases between. Germline-derived CDR1 and CDR2 are KGHSH and LQKENI. There are 15 residues in the CDR3. The CDR3 nucleotides are TGTGCCAGCTCCCAAAACACTAATAGCAATCAGCCCCAGCATTTT. Translated, it gives CASSQNTNSNQPQHF.

The chain uses TRBV23-1 and TRBJ2-2; D is unclear. TRBV23-1 is an open reading frame whose function is uncertain. The CDR3 has 13 amino acids. V was clipped by 2 bases and J by 5 bases, with 6 bases between them. Here the CDR3 reads CASSQGNTGELFF. Written as DNA, the CDR3 is TGCGCCAGCAGTCAAGGGAATACCGGGGAGCTGTTTTTT.

The CDR3: CASSFGLRGNTDTQYF. DNA of the CDR3: TGTGCCAGCAGCTTTGGTCTCAGGGGAAATACAGATACGCAGTATTTT. The rearrangement joins TRBV11-3 to TRBJ2-3, with D possibly being TRBD1 (6 bases). The ends were cut back, 3 bases at V and 3 bases at J, with 16 bases in the middle. This CDR3 region has 16 residues. The germline gives CDR1 SGHNT, CDR2 YENEEA.

This clone was seen a handful of times. The chain is built from TRBV19 and TRBJ1-1, with 8 positions matching TRBD1. Looked up from germline, CDR1 is LNHDA and CDR2 is SQIVND (reference sequence). V was clipped by 10 bases and J by 0 bases; unmatched bases: 7. The CDR3 spans 14 residues. CDR3 in amino acids: CATKLTGVNTEAFF. The CDR3 nucleotides read TGTGCCACCAAGCTGACAGGGGTGAACACTGAAGCTTTCTTT.

V usage is TRBV29-1 and J usage is TRBJ2-3; D is possibly TRBD2 (6 bases). The germline gives CDR1 SQVTM, CDR2 ANQGSEA. V lost 3 bases to trimming and J lost 0 bases, with 16 bases between them. The CDR3 covers 16 residues. The CDR3 DNA sequence: TGCAGCGTTGATCTGGGTTCGGGAGTTAGCACAGATACGCAGTATTTT. It yields the protein CSVDLGSGVSTDTQYF.

V gene TRBV10-1 combines with J gene TRBJ2-2, with D uncertain. The germline gives CDR1 WNHNN, CDR2 SYGVQD (reference sequence). This CDR3 has 14 residues. Trimming cost V 6 bases and J 4 bases, with 12 bases left between them. CDR3 residues: CASSDTGGTGELFF. The CDR3 DNA sequence: TGCGCCAGCAGCGACACTGGTGGCACCGGGGAGCTGTTTTTT.

The chain links TRBV6-5 to TRBJ1-2, with 7 bases lining up with TRBD1. From germline, CDR1 is MNHEY and CDR2 SVGAGI. The junction had 8 bases not matched to a gene; V was cut back by 5 bases and J by 8 bases. This CDR3 has 13 amino acids. The CDR3 DNA reads TGTGCCAGCAGTACTTCAGGGGGAGGAGGCTACACCTTC. This translates into CASSTSGGGGYTF.

This chain connects TRBV7-2 to TRBJ2-7; 9 nucleotides align to TRBD2. The CDR3 consists of 16 residues. CDR1 and CDR2 (germline): SGHTA, FQGNSA. The V and J ends lost 6 bases and 6 bases, in that order; junction bases with no gene match: 15. The CDR3 coding sequence is TGTGCCAGCAGTCCCCGGGGGGGACTAGCCATTTCCGAGCAGTACTTC. The encoded protein is CASSPRGGLAISEQYF. The full variable domain, with the rest looked up from reference TRBV7-2 and TRBJ2-7, is GAGVSQSPSNKVTEKGKDVELRCDPISGHTALYWYRQSLGQGLEFLIYFQGNSAPDKSGLPSDRFSAERTGGSVSTLTIQRTQQEDSAVYLCASSPRGGLAISEQYFGPGTRLTVT.

The rearrangement uses TRBV19 and TRBJ1-2, with TRBD1 identical over 7 bases. This CDR3 contains 13 residues. Germline CDR1 LNHDA, CDR2 SQIVND (reference sequence). The trim removed 8 bases at V and 3 bases at J, leaving 6 bases unmatched. This CDR3 is CASGSGTDYGYTF. The DNA for the CDR3 is TGTGCCAGTGGCTCCGGGACAGACTATGGCTACACCTTC.

This rearrangement joins TRBV5-8 to TRBJ2-1; unclear D gene. Germline CDR1 reads SGHTS; CDR2 reads YDEGEE. CDR3 length: 15 residues. V was cut by 3 bases and J by 2 bases, with 12 bases left in between. CDR3: CASSSSVLTYNEQFF. The CDR3 DNA sequence: TGTGCCAGCAGCTCGTCAGTCCTAACCTACAATGAGCAGTTCTTC.

This rearrangement joins TRBV6-5 to TRBJ1-2, with D possibly matching TRBD1 (5 bases). The CDR3 spans 16 residues. V was cut by 2 bases and J by 4 bases, with 17 bases left in between. Germline CDR1 MNHEY, CDR2 SVGAGI. The chain's CDR3 is CASSYPGGVLPYGYTF. The DNA for the CDR3 is TGTGCCAGCAGTTACCCTGGGGGGGTGCTACCCTATGGCTACACCTTC.